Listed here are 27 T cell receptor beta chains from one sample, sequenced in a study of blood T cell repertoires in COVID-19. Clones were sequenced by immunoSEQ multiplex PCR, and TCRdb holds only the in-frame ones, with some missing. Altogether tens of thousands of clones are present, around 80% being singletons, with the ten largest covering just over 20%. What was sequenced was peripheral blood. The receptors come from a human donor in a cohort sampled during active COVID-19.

CDR3 residues: CASSVSSGGTYGYTF. CDR3 bases: TGTGCCAGCAGCGTTTCTTCGGGGGGCACCTATGGCTACACCTTC. The chain couples TRBV9 to TRBJ1-2, with D perhaps matching TRBD1 (6 bases). Between the trimmed V and J ends, which lost 2 bases and 4 bases, there was a span of 15 bases. This CDR3 region has 15 residues. CDR1 is SGDLS, CDR2 YYNGEE, per germline. Full variable domain (rest looked up from reference TRBV9 and TRBJ1-2): DSGVTQTPKHLITATGQRVTLRCSPRSGDLSVYWYQQSLDQGLQFLIQYYNGEERAKGNILERFSAQQFPDLHSELNLSSLELGDSALYFCASSVSSGGTYGYTFGSGTRLTVV.

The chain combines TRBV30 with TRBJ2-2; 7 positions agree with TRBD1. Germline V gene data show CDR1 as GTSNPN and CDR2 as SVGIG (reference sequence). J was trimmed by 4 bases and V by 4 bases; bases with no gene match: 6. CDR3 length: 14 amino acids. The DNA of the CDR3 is TGTGCCTGGACAACAGGGGCCGTCACCGGGGAGCTGTTTTTT. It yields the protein CAWTTGAVTGELFF.

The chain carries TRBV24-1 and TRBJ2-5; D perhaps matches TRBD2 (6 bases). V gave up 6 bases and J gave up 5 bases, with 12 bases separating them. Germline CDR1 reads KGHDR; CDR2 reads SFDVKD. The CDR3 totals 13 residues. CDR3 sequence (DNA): TGTGCCACCAGTCAAGGAGGGGTGGAGACCCAGTACTTC. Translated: CATSQGGVETQYF.

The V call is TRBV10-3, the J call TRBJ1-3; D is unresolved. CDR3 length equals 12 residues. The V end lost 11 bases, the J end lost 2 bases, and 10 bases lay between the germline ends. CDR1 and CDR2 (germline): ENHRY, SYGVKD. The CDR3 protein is CAHSMTGNTIYF. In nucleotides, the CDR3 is TGTGCCCACTCAATGACTGGAAACACCATATATTTT.

This chain's CDR3 is CASRRGQGANEQYF. CDR3 DNA sequence: TGTGCCAGCAGGCGGGGACAGGGGGCCAACGAGCAGTACTTC. The rearrangement joins TRBV11-2 to TRBJ2-7; the match to TRBD1 covers 12 bases. Germline trimming cut 6 bases from V and 5 bases from J; bases unmatched to any gene: 5. This CDR3 has 14 amino acids. The germline V gene encodes CDR1 SGHAT and CDR2 FQNNGV.

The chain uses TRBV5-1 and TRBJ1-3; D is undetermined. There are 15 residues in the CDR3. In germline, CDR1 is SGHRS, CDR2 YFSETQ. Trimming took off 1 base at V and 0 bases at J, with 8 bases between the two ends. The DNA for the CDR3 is TGCGCCAGCAGCTTGAGCGCCAGCTCTGGAAACACCATATATTTT. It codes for CASSLSASSGNTIYF.

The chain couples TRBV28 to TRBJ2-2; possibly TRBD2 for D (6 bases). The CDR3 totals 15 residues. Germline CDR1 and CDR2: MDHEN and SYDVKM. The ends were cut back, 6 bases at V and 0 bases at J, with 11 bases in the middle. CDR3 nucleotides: TGTGCCAGCAGCCCCGGGACTTCGAACACCGGGGAGCTGTTTTTT. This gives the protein CASSPGTSNTGELFF.

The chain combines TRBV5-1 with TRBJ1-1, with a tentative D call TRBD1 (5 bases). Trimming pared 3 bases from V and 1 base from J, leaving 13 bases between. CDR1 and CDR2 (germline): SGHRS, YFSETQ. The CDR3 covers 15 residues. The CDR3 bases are TGCGCCAGCAGCTCCCAACTACAGGAGAACACTGAAGCTTTCTTT. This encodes CASSSQLQENTEAFF. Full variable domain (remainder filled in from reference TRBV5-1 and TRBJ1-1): KAGVTQTPRYLIKTRGQQVTLSCSPISGHRSVSWYQQTPGQGLQFLFEYFSETQRNKGNFPGRFSGRQFSNSRSEMNVSTLELGDSALYLCASSSQLQENTEAFFGQGTRLTVV.

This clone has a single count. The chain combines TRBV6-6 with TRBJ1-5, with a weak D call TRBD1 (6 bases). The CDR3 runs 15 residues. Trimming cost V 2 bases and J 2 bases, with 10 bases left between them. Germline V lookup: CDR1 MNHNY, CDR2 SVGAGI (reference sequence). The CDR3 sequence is CASSYQGRGNQPQHF. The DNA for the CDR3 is TGTGCCAGCAGTTACCAGGGGAGAGGCAATCAGCCCCAGCATTTT.

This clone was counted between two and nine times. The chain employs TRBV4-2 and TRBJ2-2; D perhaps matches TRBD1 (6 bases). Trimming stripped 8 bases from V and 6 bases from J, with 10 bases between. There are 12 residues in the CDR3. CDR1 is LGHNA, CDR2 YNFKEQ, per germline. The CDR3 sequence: CASGQSAGELFF. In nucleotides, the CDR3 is TGTGCCAGCGGACAGAGCGCCGGGGAGCTGTTTTTT.

CDR3 nucleotide sequence: TGTGCCAGCAGTTTTCGGGGGGCCGTTGGAAACACCATATATTTT. It specifies CASSFRGAVGNTIYF. The rearrangement uses TRBV28 and TRBJ1-3; possibly TRBD1 for D (6 bases). The CDR3 is 15 amino acids. Trimming removed 3 bases from V and 3 bases from J, with 12 bases in between. Germline CDR1 reads MDHEN; CDR2 reads SYDVKM. The variable domain in full, completed from reference TRBV28 and TRBJ1-3, reads DVKVTQSSRYLVKRTGEKVFLECVQDMDHENMFWYRQDPGLGLRLIYFSYDVKMKEKGDIPEGYSVSREKKERFSLILESASTNQTSMYLCASSFRGAVGNTIYFGEGSWLTVV.

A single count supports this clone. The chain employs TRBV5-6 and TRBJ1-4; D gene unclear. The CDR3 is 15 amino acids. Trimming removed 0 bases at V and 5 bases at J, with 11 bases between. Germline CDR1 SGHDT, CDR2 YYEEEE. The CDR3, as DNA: TGTGCCAGCAGCTTGGTGGGAGGATCAAATGAAAAACTGTTTTTT. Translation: CASSLVGGSNEKLFF.

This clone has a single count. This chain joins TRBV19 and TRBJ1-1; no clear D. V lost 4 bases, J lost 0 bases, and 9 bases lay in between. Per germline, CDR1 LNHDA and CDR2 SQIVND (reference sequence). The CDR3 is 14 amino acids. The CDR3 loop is CASSTRRVNTEAFF. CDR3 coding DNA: TGTGCCAGTAGTACTCGACGGGTGAACACTGAAGCTTTCTTT. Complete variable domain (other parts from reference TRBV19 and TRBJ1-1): DGGITQSPKYLFRKEGQNVTLSCEQNLNHDAMYWYRQDPGQGLRLIYYSQIVNDFQKGDIAEGYSVSREKKESFPLTVTSAQKNPTAFYLCASSTRRVNTEAFFGQGTRLTVV.

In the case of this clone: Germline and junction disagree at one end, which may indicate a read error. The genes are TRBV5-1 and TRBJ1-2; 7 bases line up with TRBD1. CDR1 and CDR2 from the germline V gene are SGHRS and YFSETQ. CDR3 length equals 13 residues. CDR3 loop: CASRLDRSYGYTF. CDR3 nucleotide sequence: TGCGCCAGCAGGTTGGACAGGTCTTATGGCTACACCTTC.

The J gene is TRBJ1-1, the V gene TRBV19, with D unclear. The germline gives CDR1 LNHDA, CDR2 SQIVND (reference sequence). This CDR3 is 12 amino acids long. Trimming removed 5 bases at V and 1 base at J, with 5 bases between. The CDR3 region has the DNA TGTGCCAGTAGTCTTTGGAACACTGAAGCTTTCTTT. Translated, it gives CASSLWNTEAFF. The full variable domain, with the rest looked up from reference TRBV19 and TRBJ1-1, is DGGITQSPKYLFRKEGQNVTLSCEQNLNHDAMYWYRQDPGQGLRLIYYSQIVNDFQKGDIAEGYSVSREKKESFPLTVTSAQKNPTAFYLCASSLWNTEAFFGQGTRLTVV.

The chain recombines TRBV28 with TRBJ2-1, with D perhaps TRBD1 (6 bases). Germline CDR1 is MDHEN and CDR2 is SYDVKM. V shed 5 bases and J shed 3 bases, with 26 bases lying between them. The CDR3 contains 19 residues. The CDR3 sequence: CASSAVNRVFGKDYNEQFF. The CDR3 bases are TGTGCCAGCAGTGCCGTGAACAGGGTTTTTGGTAAGGACTACAATGAGCAGTTCTTC.

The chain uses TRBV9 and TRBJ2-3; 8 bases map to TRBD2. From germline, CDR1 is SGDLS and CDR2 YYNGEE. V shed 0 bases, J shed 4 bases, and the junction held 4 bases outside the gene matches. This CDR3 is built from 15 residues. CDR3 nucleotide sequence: TGTGCCAGCAGCGTAGCGGGGGGGCAGTCAGATACGCAGTATTTT. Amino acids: CASSVAGGQSDTQYF.

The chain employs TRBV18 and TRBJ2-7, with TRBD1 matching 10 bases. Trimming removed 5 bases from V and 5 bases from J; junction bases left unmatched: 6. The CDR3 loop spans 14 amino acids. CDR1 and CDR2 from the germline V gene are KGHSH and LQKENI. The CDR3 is CASSGSTGGHEQYF. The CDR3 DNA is TGTGCCAGCTCAGGGTCGACAGGGGGCCACGAGCAGTACTTC.

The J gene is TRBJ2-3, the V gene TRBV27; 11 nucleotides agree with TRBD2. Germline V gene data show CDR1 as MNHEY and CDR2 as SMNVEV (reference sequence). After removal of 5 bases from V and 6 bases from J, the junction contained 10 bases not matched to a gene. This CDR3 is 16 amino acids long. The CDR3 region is CASSRSSGGSGDTQYF. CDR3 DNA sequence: TGTGCCAGCAGTAGATCTAGCGGGGGGTCAGGGGATACGCAGTATTTT.

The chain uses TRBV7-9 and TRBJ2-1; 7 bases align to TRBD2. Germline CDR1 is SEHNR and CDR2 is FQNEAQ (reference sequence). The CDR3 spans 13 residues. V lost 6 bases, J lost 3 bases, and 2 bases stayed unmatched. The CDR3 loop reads CASRLASYNEQFF. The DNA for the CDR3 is TGTGCCAGCAGACTAGCGAGCTACAATGAGCAGTTCTTC.

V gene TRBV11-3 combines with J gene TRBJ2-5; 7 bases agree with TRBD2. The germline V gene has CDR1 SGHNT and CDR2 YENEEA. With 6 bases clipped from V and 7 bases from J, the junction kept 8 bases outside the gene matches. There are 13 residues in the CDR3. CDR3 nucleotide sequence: TGTGCCAGCAGGTTACAATGCGGGGGGACCCAGTACTTC. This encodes CASRLQCGGTQYF.

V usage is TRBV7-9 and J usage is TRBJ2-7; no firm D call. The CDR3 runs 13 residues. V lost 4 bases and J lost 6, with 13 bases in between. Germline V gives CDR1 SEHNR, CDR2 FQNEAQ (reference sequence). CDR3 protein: CASSSFLSPEQYF. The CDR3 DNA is TGTGCCAGCAGCTCGTTCCTTAGCCCCGAGCAGTACTTC.

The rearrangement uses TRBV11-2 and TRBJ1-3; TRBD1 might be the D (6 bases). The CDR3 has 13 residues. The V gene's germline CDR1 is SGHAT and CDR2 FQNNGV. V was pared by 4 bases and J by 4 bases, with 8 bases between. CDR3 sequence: CASSWTDGNTIYF. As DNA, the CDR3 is TGTGCCAGCAGCTGGACAGACGGAAACACCATATATTTT. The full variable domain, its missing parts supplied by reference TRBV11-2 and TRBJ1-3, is EAGVAQSPRYKIIEKRQSVAFWCNPISGHATLYWYQQILGQGPKLLIQFQNNGVVDDSQLPKDRFSAERLKGVDSTLKIQPAKLEDSAVYLCASSWTDGNTIYFGEGSWLTVV.

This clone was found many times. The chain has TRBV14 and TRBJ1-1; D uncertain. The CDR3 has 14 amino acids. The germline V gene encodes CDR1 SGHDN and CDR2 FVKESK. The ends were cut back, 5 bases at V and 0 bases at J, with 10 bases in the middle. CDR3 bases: TGTGCCAGCAGCTTGATGGGCATGAACACTGAAGCTTTCTTT. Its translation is CASSLMGMNTEAFF.

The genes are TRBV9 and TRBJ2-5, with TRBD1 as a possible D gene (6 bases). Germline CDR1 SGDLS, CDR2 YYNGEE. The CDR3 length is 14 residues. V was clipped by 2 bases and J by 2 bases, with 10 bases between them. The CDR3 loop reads CASSVGQTQETQYF. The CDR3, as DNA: TGTGCCAGCAGCGTCGGACAGACACAAGAGACCCAGTACTTC.

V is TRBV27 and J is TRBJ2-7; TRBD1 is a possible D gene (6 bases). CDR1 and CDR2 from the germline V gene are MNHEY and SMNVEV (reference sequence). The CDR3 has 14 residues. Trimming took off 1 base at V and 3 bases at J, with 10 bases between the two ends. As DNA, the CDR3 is TGTGCCAGCAGTTTATATCCGGACAGCTACGAGCAGTACTTC. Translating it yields CASSLYPDSYEQYF.

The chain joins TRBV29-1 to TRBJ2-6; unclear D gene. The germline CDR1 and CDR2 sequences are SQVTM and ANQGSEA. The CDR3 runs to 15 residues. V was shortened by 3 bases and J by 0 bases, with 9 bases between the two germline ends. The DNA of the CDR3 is TGCAGCGTTGAGGAGAACAACTCTGGGGCCAACGTCCTGACTTTC. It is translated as CSVEENNSGANVLTF.